The 10 T cell receptor beta chains below come from one sample, sequenced in a study of shared clonotypes between healthy human individuals. Profiled with immunoSEQ multiplex PCR; TCRdb holds only in-frame clones, not every one. The table lists millions of clones, approximately 93% of them singletons. Sequenced sample: naive CD4+ T cells from PBMCs. Described subset: CD45RA+ positively selected. The receptors originated from a man younger than 35 in good health. Some clones in this sample may be carry-over from other donors' samples.

The chain couples TRBV4-3 to TRBJ1-2, with D maybe TRBD1 (5 bases). The CDR3 is made up of 16 amino acids. V lost 2 bases to trimming and J lost 1 base, with 14 bases between them. Per the germline V gene, CDR1 is LGHNA and CDR2 is YSLEER. The CDR3 DNA reads as TGCGCCAGCAGCCAACTGGCAGGGCGTCATAACTATGGCTACACCTTC. Residues: CASSQLAGRHNYGYTF.

This chain uses TRBV18 with TRBJ1-5, with D unresolved. The ends were cut back, 5 bases at V and 0 bases at J, with 14 bases in the middle. The V gene's germline CDR1 is KGHSH and CDR2 LQKENI. The CDR3 has 16 residues. The DNA for the CDR3 is TGTGCCAGCTCAAGTATCGGCCAACATAGCAATCAGCCCCAGCATTTT. Residues: CASSSIGQHSNQPQHF.

This chain connects TRBV2 to TRBJ2-5, with 8 positions matching TRBD1. Looked up from germline, CDR1 is SNHLY and CDR2 is FYNNEI. V was pared by 2 bases and J by 4 bases, with 6 bases of the junction left unmatched. This CDR3 is built from 15 residues. The CDR3 region is CASSEYQGAGETQYF. The CDR3 DNA sequence: TGTGCCAGCAGTGAATATCAGGGGGCTGGAGAGACCCAGTACTTC. The variable domain in full, with the rest retrieved from reference TRBV2 and TRBJ2-5, is EPEVTQTPSHQVTQMGQEVILRCVPISNHLYFYWYRQILGQKVEFLVSFYNNEISEKSEIFDDQFSVERPDGSNFTLKIRSTKLEDSAMYFCASSEYQGAGETQYFGPGTRLLVL.

As to this clone: The same CDR3 can be traced to other DNA sequences in this sample. The chain carries TRBV11-2 and TRBJ1-1; D not resolved. Per germline, CDR1 SGHAT and CDR2 FQNNGV. Trimming shortened V by 1 base and J by 5 bases, and 5 bases separated the two germline ends. The CDR3 runs 12 residues. The CDR3 is CASSLVGTEAFF. As DNA, the CDR3 is TGTGCCAGCAGCTTAGTAGGGACTGAAGCTTTCTTT.

This chain uses TRBV11-3 with TRBJ1-1; perhaps TRBD1 as D (5 bases). V lost 3 bases and J 4 bases, leaving 12 bases between the germline ends. The length of the CDR3 is 14 residues. From germline, CDR1 is SGHNT and CDR2 YENEEA. The CDR3 loop is CASSFDSRGTEAFF. DNA of the CDR3: TGTGCCAGCAGCTTTGACAGCCGGGGCACTGAAGCTTTCTTT.

The chain recombines TRBV6-1 with TRBJ2-6; the D gene is possibly TRBD1 (6 bases). CDR3 length: 13 amino acids. Germline V gives CDR1 MNHNS, CDR2 SASEGT. Trimming took off 8 bases at V and 4 bases at J, with 9 bases between the two ends. The CDR3 DNA is TGTGCCAGCGGGGGCGCGGGGGCCAACGTCCTGACTTTC. Translated: CASGGAGANVLTF.

The chain has TRBV7-6 and TRBJ1-2; D remains unclear. The V end lost 5 bases, the J end lost 4 bases, and 11 bases lay between the germline ends. The V gene's germline CDR1 is SGHVS and CDR2 FNYEAQ. There are 13 residues in the CDR3. CDR3 loop: CASSDIRAYGYTF. In nucleotides, the CDR3 is TGTGCCAGCAGCGACATACGTGCCTATGGCTACACCTTC.

The table lists this clone with a count of one. V and J are TRBV5-1 and TRBJ1-3; TRBD1 aligns across 9 bases. Trimming at V came to 2 bases and at J to 6 bases, leaving 9 bases not matched to a gene. The V gene's germline CDR1 is SGHRS and CDR2 YFSETQ. This CDR3 region has 16 residues. This CDR3 reads CASSLSGTGSLNTIYF. DNA of the CDR3: TGCGCCAGCAGCTTATCTGGGACAGGGTCGTTAAACACCATATATTTT.

The chain has TRBV6-6 and TRBJ2-2; TRBD1 aligns across 9 bases. Germline CDR1 MNHNY, CDR2 SVGAGI (reference sequence). This CDR3 comprises 16 residues. The V and J ends lost 3 bases and 3 bases, in that order; junction bases with no gene match: 5. DNA of the CDR3: TGTGCCAGCAGTTATAGGGACAGGGTTTACACCGGGGAGCTGTTTTTT. Translated: CASSYRDRVYTGELFF.

CDR3 bases: TGTGCCAGCATAGCGACTGATGAGCAGTTCTTC. It is translated as CASIATDEQFF. The rearrangement joins TRBV7-9 to TRBJ2-1; D possibly corresponds to TRBD2 (5 bases). CDR1 is SEHNR and CDR2 is FQNEAQ in the germline V gene (reference sequence). The length of the CDR3 is 11 residues. Trimming left V 7 bases short and J 8 bases short, with 9 bases between.